The 32 T cell receptor beta chains listed next were all sequenced from one sample in a study of T cell changes during pregnancy in multiple sclerosis (dated 2019 in TCRdb). The method behind the library was the immunoSEQ multiplex PCR assay. TCRdb obtained this table from immuneACCESS and retained in-frame rearrangements with V and J assigned. These tables miss some clones; where compared with another copy, unresolved V genes account for less than half of the shortfall, and the remainder is unexplained. For this sample the table gives 45,000 to 55,000 clones, of which roughly 90% were detected only once. The top ten clonotypes cover about 2% of the sample. The sample here was peripheral blood, taken in the first trimester of pregnancy. The receptor source for this set is a female donor with multiple sclerosis, enrolled in a pregnancy study.

The chain has TRBV5-1 and TRBJ2-6; unclear D gene. This CDR3 has 15 residues. Trimming took off 2 bases at V and 0 bases at J, with 6 bases between the two ends. The germline gives CDR1 SGHRS, CDR2 YFSETQ. The CDR3 here is CASSFSDSGANVLTF. The CDR3, as DNA: TGCGCCAGCAGCTTCAGTGACTCTGGGGCCAACGTCCTGACTTTC.

The rearrangement links TRBV4-2 to TRBJ2-3, with 8 bases fitting TRBD2. Trimming at V came to 0 bases and at J to 4 bases, leaving 6 bases not matched to a gene. Germline V gives CDR1 LGHNA, CDR2 YNFKEQ. The CDR3 runs 16 residues. The CDR3 loop is CASSQEKAGGADTQYF. The CDR3 nucleotides read TGTGCCAGCAGCCAAGAAAAGGCGGGGGGCGCAGATACGCAGTATTTT.

This chain joins TRBV2 and TRBJ1-1; possibly TRBD1 for D (5 bases). Looked up from germline, CDR1 is SNHLY and CDR2 is FYNNEI. Trimming removed 1 base at V and 0 bases at J, with 9 bases between. CDR3 length equals 15 residues. The CDR3 spells CASSEDAGMNTEAFF. CDR3 sequence (DNA): TGTGCCAGCAGTGAAGATGCAGGGATGAACACTGAAGCTTTCTTT.

This clone was observed a handful of times. The CDR3 DNA follows: TGTGCCAGCAGTGACCTCTGGACAGACTATGGCTACACCTTC. It codes for CASSDLWTDYGYTF. V usage is TRBV25-1 and J usage is TRBJ1-2; D is perhaps TRBD1 (6 bases). Germline CDR1 and CDR2: MGHDK and SYGVNS. V dropped 3 bases and J dropped 3 bases, with 11 bases sitting between them. The CDR3 spans 14 residues.

V is TRBV5-1 and J is TRBJ1-6; maybe TRBD1 (6 bases). The CDR3 extends over 14 amino acids. Trimming left V 5 bases short and J 6 bases short, with 12 bases between. Germline assignment: CDR1 SGHRS and CDR2 YFSETQ. In nucleotides, the CDR3 is TGCGCCAGCAGTCCACAGGGCTCTAATTCACCCCTCCACTTT. This gives the protein CASSPQGSNSPLHF. Combining the CDR3 with reference TRBV5-1 and TRBJ1-6 gives the whole variable domain KAGVTQTPRYLIKTRGQQVTLSCSPISGHRSVSWYQQTPGQGLQFLFEYFSETQRNKGNFPGRFSGRQFSNSRSEMNVSTLELGDSALYLCASSPQGSNSPLHFGNGTRLTVT.

The V gene is TRBV5-1, the J gene TRBJ2-7; D possibly corresponds to TRBD2 (7 bases). Germline loops: CDR1 SGHRS, CDR2 YFSETQ. The CDR3 totals 16 residues. Trimming removed 4 bases at V and 5 bases at J, with 22 bases between. The CDR3, as DNA: TGCGCCAGCAGCCCTACGGGGGGCGTCGGTTTCCACGAGCAGTACTTC. It encodes CASSPTGGVGFHEQYF.

This rearrangement joins TRBV18 to TRBJ2-5; D gene unclear. Germline V gives CDR1 KGHSH, CDR2 LQKENI. V dropped 3 bases and J dropped 4 bases, with 9 bases sitting between them. The CDR3 is made up of 13 amino acids. In DNA form, the CDR3 reads TGTGCCAGCTCACCCTTCCCGAGAGAGACCCAGTACTTC. Its protein product is CASSPFPRETQYF.

The gene calls are TRBV7-9 and TRBJ2-7; D gene ambiguous. This CDR3 comprises 12 residues. The germline CDR1 and CDR2 sequences are SEHNR and FQNEAQ (reference sequence). V was pared by 3 bases and J by 4 bases, with 7 bases between. CDR3 sequence: CASSFEIYEQYF. DNA for the CDR3: TGTGCCAGCAGCTTTGAGATATACGAGCAGTACTTC.

This clone was observed once. The chain couples TRBV2 to TRBJ2-2, with a weak D call TRBD2 (5 bases). Germline-derived CDR1 and CDR2 are SNHLY and FYNNEI. V was shortened by 2 bases and J by 9 bases, with 16 bases between the two germline ends. This CDR3 comprises 15 residues. The chain's CDR3 is CASSERWLAVRELFF. DNA of the CDR3: TGTGCCAGCAGTGAAAGGTGGCTAGCAGTCCGGGAGCTGTTTTTT.

This chain uses TRBV5-6 with TRBJ1-1; D is possibly TRBD1 (6 bases). Germline CDR1 and CDR2: SGHDT and YYEEEE. This CDR3 has 15 amino acids. Deletions cut 4 bases from V and 5 bases from J, with 18 bases between. The CDR3 nucleotides read TGTGCCAGCAGCCGGACAGTTGGAATGGGGACTGAAGCTTTCTTT. As protein: CASSRTVGMGTEAFF.

The chain has TRBV6-1 and TRBJ1-4, with 9 bases lining up with TRBD1. Looked up from germline, CDR1 is MNHNS and CDR2 is SASEGT. This CDR3 spans 15 amino acids. Trimming at V came to 3 bases and at J to 4 bases, leaving 3 bases not matched to a gene. This CDR3 is CASSEATGGNEKLFF. In nucleotides, the CDR3 is TGTGCCAGCAGTGAGGCGACAGGGGGTAATGAAAAACTGTTTTTT.

This sequence joins TRBV7-2 and TRBJ2-7, with D possibly TRBD2 on 6 matching bases. This CDR3 region has 14 residues. CDR1 and CDR2 from the germline V gene are SGHTA and FQGNSA. Deletions cut 4 bases from V and 6 bases from J, with 16 bases between. The CDR3 sequence: CASSSFLEGGEQYF. DNA for the CDR3: TGTGCCAGCAGCTCCTTTCTGGAGGGAGGCGAGCAGTACTTC.

V usage is TRBV9 and J usage is TRBJ2-3; 12 positions match TRBD1. The J segment lost 3 bases and the V segment lost 0 bases, leaving 14 bases of the junction unmatched. The CDR3 runs to 20 residues. In germline, CDR1 is SGDLS, CDR2 YYNGEE. DNA for the CDR3: TGTGCCAGCAGCGTAGCACCTTGGTCGGGACAGGGGGCGATGACAGATACGCAGTATTTT. This sequence encodes CASSVAPWSGQGAMTDTQYF.

This chain joins TRBV5-1 and TRBJ2-5; weak D call: TRBD1 (6 bases). The V end was cut by 4 bases, the J end by 6 bases, with 16 bases between. Germline V gives CDR1 SGHRS, CDR2 YFSETQ. The CDR3 runs 14 residues. This CDR3 is CASSPRAGEKTQYF. The CDR3 DNA reads TGCGCCAGCAGCCCCCGGGCAGGGGAGAAGACCCAGTACTTC.

In this sample, this clone turned up once. CDR3 coding DNA: TGTGCCAGCAGTGAACCGGCGGACAGGGAATTCGATGGCTACACCTTC. Translated, it gives CASSEPADREFDGYTF. The chain recombines TRBV6-1 with TRBJ1-2; 8 bases agree with TRBD1. The trim removed 2 bases at V and 6 bases at J, leaving 11 bases unmatched. This CDR3 has 16 amino acids. Germline values: CDR1 MNHNS, CDR2 SASEGT.

This rearrangement joins TRBV7-2 to TRBJ2-6, with a weak D call TRBD2 (6 bases). From germline, CDR1 is SGHTA and CDR2 FQGNSA. There are 15 residues in the CDR3. V was clipped by 4 bases and J by 4 bases, with 11 bases between them. CDR3 coding DNA: TGTGCCAGCAGCTATGGAGGGTCCGGGGCCAACGTCCTGACTTTC. Encoded protein: CASSYGGSGANVLTF.

This chain connects TRBV19 to TRBJ1-2; D gene ambiguous. This CDR3 has 12 residues. V was cut by 4 bases and J by 7 bases, with 10 bases left in between. Per germline, CDR1 LNHDA and CDR2 SQIVND (reference sequence). The CDR3 coding sequence is TGTGCCAGTAGTAGAGGTATCGGTGGCTACACCTTC. Translating it yields CASSRGIGGYTF.

This clone showed up just once. The chain recombines TRBV6-5 with TRBJ2-7; the match to TRBD2 covers 8 bases. Trimming removed 6 bases from V and 7 bases from J; junction bases left unmatched: 5. The CDR3 is 12 residues long. Germline CDR1 MNHEY, CDR2 SVGAGI. This CDR3 reads CASRASSGEQYF. In DNA form, the CDR3 reads TGTGCCAGCAGGGCTTCTAGCGGGGAGCAGTACTTC.

The chain recombines TRBV5-1 with TRBJ2-3; D perhaps matches TRBD2 (5 bases). CDR3 size: 16 residues. V gave up 0 bases and J gave up 0 bases, with 11 bases separating them. The germline CDR1 and CDR2 sequences are SGHRS and YFSETQ. CDR3 residues: CASSLGSSYSTDTQYF. In DNA, the CDR3 is TGCGCCAGCAGCTTGGGTTCTAGCTATAGCACAGATACGCAGTATTTT.

This chain uses TRBV29-1 with TRBJ2-3; D possibly corresponds to TRBD1 (6 bases). The CDR3 contains 12 residues. Germline-derived CDR1 and CDR2 are SQVTM and ANQGSEA. V was shortened by 4 bases and J by 4 bases, with 9 bases between the two germline ends. CDR3 loop: CSVGKGADTQYF. The DNA for the CDR3 is TGCAGCGTTGGTAAGGGGGCAGATACGCAGTATTTT.

This clone was seen a handful of times. The CDR3 region is CASSRRGQQETQYF. CDR3 bases: TGTGCCAGCAGCCGAAGGGGACAGCAAGAGACCCAGTACTTC. The chain joins TRBV5-6 to TRBJ2-5; TRBD1 matches at 7 bases. V shed 4 bases and J 2 bases; nucleotides not matched to a gene: 5. This CDR3 spans 14 amino acids. The germline gives CDR1 SGHDT, CDR2 YYEEEE.

The chain uses TRBV7-9 and TRBJ1-3; no clear D. Deletions cut 5 bases from V and 0 bases from J, with 14 bases between. Germline V CDR1 and CDR2: SEHNR, FQNEAQ (reference sequence). This CDR3 has 16 residues. The CDR3 DNA follows: TGTGCCAGCAGCCCTACATTGGGCCCCTCTGGAAACACCATATATTTT. It translates to CASSPTLGPSGNTIYF.

V is TRBV5-1 and J is TRBJ2-3, with 7 bases fitting TRBD2. Germline CDR1 is SGHRS and CDR2 is YFSETQ. V shed 2 bases, J shed 6 bases, and the junction held 9 bases outside the gene matches. The CDR3 consists of 15 residues. The CDR3 sequence is CASSFGASGPDTQYF. The CDR3 nucleotides read TGCGCCAGCAGCTTTGGGGCTAGCGGCCCCGATACGCAGTATTTT.

This chain links TRBV6-5 with TRBJ1-2; TRBD1 matches at 7 bases. The V and J ends lost 2 bases and 0 bases, in that order; junction bases with no gene match: 6. Looked up from germline, CDR1 is MNHEY and CDR2 is SVGAGI. This CDR3 region has 16 residues. CDR3 DNA sequence: TGTGCCAGCAGTTACGACAGGGACTCTTCTAACTATGGCTACACCTTC. Its protein is CASSYDRDSSNYGYTF.

V and J are TRBV7-3 and TRBJ1-1, with unresolved D. The length of the CDR3 is 14 residues. Germline CDR1 reads SGHTA; CDR2 reads FQGTGA. The V gene lost 2 bases and the J gene lost 3 bases, with 10 bases spanning the gap. The chain's CDR3 is CASSLLGRDTEAFF. CDR3 coding DNA: TGTGCCAGCAGCTTATTAGGGAGGGACACTGAAGCTTTCTTT. The full variable domain, its missing parts supplied by reference TRBV7-3 and TRBJ1-1, is GAGVSQTPSNKVTEKGKYVELRCDPISGHTALYWYRQSLGQGPEFLIYFQGTGAADDSGLPNDRFFAVRPEGSVSTLKIQRTERGDSAVYLCASSLLGRDTEAFFGQGTRLTVV.

The rearrangement joins TRBV27 to TRBJ1-5; TRBD1 matches 8 bases. Germline CDR1 is MNHEY and CDR2 is SMNVEV (reference sequence). J gave up 5 bases and V 3 bases, and 6 bases lay outside the gene matches. The CDR3 is made up of 15 amino acids. The CDR3 DNA follows: TGTGCCAGCAGTTTCGGGACAGGACAAGATCAGCCCCAGCATTTT. Its protein product is CASSFGTGQDQPQHF.

The rearrangement joins TRBV7-9 to TRBJ1-2; D not resolved. CDR1 SEHNR and CDR2 FQNEAQ come from the germline V gene (reference sequence). The CDR3 runs 13 residues. The V and J ends lost 1 base and 2 bases respectively, with 5 bases between them. CDR3 amino acids: CASSLDANYGYTF. CDR3 DNA: TGTGCCAGCAGCTTAGATGCGAACTATGGCTACACCTTC.

The chain has TRBV2 and TRBJ1-1; 10 positions match TRBD1. V was pared by 6 bases and J by 1 base, with 8 bases of the junction left unmatched. Germline V CDR1 and CDR2: SNHLY, FYNNEI. This CDR3 has 16 residues. The DNA of the CDR3 is TGTGCCAGCAGCTTTTCTCGACAGGGGGCGAACACTGAAGCTTTCTTT. Protein sequence: CASSFSRQGANTEAFF.

V usage is TRBV10-3 and J usage is TRBJ1-3, with TRBD1 identical over 7 bases. Losses at the gene ends were 6 bases for V and 6 bases for J; bases not matched to a gene: 8. Looked up from germline, CDR1 is ENHRY and CDR2 is SYGVKD. The CDR3 extends over 14 amino acids. CDR3 in amino acids: CAIRGQLTKNTIYF. The CDR3, as DNA: TGTGCCATCAGGGGACAGCTTACAAAAAACACCATATATTTT.

The chain uses TRBV4-2 and TRBJ2-7; TRBD1 matches at 7 bases. The CDR3 has 13 amino acids. V dropped 6 bases and J dropped 5; count of bases not matched to a gene: 7. From germline, CDR1 is LGHNA and CDR2 YNFKEQ. The CDR3 reads CASSTRDSNEQYF. The CDR3 nucleotides are TGTGCCAGCAGTACCCGGGACAGTAACGAGCAGTACTTC.

The V call is TRBV5-1, the J call TRBJ2-5; no clear D gene. V was shortened by 0 bases and J by 0 bases, with 6 bases between the two germline ends. Germline loops: CDR1 SGHRS, CDR2 YFSETQ. The CDR3 runs 14 residues. CDR3 DNA sequence: TGCGCCAGCAGCTTGGGGCAGAACCAAGAGACCCAGTACTTC. It yields the protein CASSLGQNQETQYF. The full variable domain, with the rest looked up from reference TRBV5-1 and TRBJ2-5, is KAGVTQTPRYLIKTRGQQVTLSCSPISGHRSVSWYQQTPGQGLQFLFEYFSETQRNKGNFPGRFSGRQFSNSRSEMNVSTLELGDSALYLCASSLGQNQETQYFGPGTRLLVL.

V gene TRBV30 combines with J gene TRBJ2-1; perhaps TRBD2 as D (6 bases). Germline assignment: CDR1 GTSNPN and CDR2 SVGIG (reference sequence). V was pared by 8 bases and J by 3 bases, with 17 bases between. The CDR3 covers 14 residues. CDR3 coding DNA: TGTGCCGGGACTTATAGCGGCCACTACAATGAGCAGTTCTTC. It encodes CAGTYSGHYNEQFF.